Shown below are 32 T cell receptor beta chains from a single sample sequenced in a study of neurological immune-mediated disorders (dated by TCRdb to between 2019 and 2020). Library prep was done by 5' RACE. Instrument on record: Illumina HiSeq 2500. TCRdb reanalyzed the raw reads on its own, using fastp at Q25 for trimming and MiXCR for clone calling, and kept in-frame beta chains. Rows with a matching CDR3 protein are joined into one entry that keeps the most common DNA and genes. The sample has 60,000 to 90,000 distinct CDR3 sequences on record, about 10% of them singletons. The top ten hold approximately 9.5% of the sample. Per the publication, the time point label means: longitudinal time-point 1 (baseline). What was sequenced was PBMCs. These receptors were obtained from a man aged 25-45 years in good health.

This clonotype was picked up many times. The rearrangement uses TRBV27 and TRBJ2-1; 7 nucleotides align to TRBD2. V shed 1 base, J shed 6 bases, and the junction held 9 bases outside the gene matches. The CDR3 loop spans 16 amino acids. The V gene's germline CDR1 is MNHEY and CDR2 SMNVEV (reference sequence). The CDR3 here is CASSLWGGPTPNEQFF. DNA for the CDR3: TGTGCCAGCAGTTTATGGGGAGGGCCCACCCCCAATGAGCAGTTCTTC.

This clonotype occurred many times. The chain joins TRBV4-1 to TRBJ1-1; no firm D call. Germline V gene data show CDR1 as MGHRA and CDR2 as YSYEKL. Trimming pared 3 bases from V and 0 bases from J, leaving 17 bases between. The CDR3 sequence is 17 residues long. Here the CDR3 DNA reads TGCGCCAGCAGCCATGCCATAAACAGCTTCATGAACACTGAAGCTTTCTTT. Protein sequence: CASSHAINSFMNTEAFF.

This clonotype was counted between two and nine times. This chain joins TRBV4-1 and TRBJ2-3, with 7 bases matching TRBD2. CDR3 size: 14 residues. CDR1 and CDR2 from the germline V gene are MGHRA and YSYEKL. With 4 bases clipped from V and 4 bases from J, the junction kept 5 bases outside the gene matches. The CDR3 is CASSLGLVADTQYF. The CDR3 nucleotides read TGCGCCAGCAGCCTTGGACTAGTCGCAGATACGCAGTATTTT.

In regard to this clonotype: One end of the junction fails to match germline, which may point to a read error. This CDR3 reads CANSLTRTSAFYEQYF. Written as DNA, the CDR3 is TGTGCCAACAGCTTAACCAGGACTAGCGCCTTTTACGAGCAGTACTTC. The gene calls are TRBV5-6 and TRBJ2-7, with 9 bases fitting TRBD2. The germline V gene has CDR1 SGHDT and CDR2 YYEEEE. This CDR3 comprises 16 residues. The full variable domain, in which reference TRBV5-6 and TRBJ2-7 provide the parts outside the CDR3, is DAGVTQSPTHLIKTRGQQVTLRCSPKSGHDTVSWYQQALGQGPQFIFQYYEEEERQRGNFPDRFSGHQFPNYSSELNVNALLLGDSALYLCANSLTRTSAFYEQYFGPGTRLTVT.

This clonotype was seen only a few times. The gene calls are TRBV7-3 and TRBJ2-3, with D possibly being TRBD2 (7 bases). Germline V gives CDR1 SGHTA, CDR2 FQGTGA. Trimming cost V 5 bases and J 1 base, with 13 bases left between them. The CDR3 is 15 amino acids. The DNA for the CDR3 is TGTGCCAGCAGCCGCGGGGGCAGTCGCACAGATACGCAGTATTTT. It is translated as CASSRGGSRTDTQYF.

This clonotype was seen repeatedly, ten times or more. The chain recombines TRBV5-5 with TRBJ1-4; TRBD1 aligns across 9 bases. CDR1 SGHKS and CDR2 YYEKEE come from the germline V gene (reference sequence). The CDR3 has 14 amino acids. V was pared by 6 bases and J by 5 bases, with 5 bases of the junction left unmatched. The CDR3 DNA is TGTGCCAGCAAATGGGGGACAGGGAATGAAAAACTGTTTTTT. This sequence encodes CASKWGTGNEKLFF. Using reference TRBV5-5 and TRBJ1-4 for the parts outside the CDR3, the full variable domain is DAGVTQSPTHLIKTRGQQVTLRCSPISGHKSVSWYQQVLGQGPQFIFQYYEKEERGRGNFPDRFSARQFPNYSSELNVNALLLGDSALYLCASKWGTGNEKLFFGSGTQLSVL.

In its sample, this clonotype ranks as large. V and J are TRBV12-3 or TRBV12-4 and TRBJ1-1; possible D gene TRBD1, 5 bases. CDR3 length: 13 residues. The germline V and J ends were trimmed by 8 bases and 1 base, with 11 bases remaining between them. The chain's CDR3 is CASPRGGNTEAFF. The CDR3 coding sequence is TGTGCCAGCCCTAGGGGTGGGAACACTGAAGCTTTCTTT.

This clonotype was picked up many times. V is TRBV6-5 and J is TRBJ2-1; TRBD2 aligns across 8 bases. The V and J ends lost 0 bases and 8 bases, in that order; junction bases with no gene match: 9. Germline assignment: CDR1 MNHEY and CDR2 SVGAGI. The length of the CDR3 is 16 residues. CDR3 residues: CASSYSVLSGGDEQFF. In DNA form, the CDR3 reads TGTGCCAGCAGTTACTCGGTCCTGTCGGGAGGGGATGAGCAGTTCTTC.

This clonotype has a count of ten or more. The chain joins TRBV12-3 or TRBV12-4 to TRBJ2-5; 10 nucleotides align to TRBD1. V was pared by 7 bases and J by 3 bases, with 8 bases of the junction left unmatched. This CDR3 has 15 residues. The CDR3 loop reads CASTPRDRGEETQYF. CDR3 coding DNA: TGTGCCAGCACCCCGAGGGACAGGGGAGAAGAGACCCAGTACTTC.

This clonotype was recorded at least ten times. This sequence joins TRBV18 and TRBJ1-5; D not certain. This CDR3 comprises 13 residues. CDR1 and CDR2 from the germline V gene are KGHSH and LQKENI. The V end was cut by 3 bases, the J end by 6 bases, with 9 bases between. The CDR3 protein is CASSPRIGQPQHF. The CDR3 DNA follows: TGTGCCAGCTCACCCAGAATCGGTCAGCCCCAGCATTTT.

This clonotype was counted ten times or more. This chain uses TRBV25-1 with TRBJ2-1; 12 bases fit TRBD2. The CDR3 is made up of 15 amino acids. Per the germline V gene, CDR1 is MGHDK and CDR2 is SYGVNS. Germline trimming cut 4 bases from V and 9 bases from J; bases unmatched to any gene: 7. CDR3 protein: CASSGRLAGAIEQFF. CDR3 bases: TGTGCCAGCAGTGGCCGACTAGCGGGAGCGATTGAGCAGTTCTTC.

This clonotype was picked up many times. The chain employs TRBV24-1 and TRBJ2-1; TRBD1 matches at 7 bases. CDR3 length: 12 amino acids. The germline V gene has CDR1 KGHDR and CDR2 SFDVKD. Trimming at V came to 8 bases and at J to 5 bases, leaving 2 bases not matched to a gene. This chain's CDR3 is CATTDRDNEQFF. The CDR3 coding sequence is TGTGCCACCACTGACAGGGACAATGAGCAGTTCTTC.

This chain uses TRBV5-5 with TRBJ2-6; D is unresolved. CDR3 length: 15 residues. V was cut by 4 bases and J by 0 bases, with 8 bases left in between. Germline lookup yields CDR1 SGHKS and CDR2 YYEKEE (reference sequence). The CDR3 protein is CASSAQYSGANVLTF. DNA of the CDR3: TGTGCCAGCAGCGCTCAGTACTCTGGGGCCAACGTCCTGACTTTC.

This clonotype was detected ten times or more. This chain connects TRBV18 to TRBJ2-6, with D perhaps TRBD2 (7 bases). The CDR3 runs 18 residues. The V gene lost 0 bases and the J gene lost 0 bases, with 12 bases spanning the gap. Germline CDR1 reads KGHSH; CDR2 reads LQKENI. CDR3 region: CASSPPWGGNSGANVLTF. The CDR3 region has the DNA TGTGCCAGCTCACCACCGTGGGGGGGCAACTCTGGGGCCAACGTCCTGACTTTC.

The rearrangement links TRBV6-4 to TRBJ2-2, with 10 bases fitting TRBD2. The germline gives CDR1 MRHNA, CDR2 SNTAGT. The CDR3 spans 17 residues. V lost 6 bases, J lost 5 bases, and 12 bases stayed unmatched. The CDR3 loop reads CASRRTMEREGTGELFF. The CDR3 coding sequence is TGTGCCAGCAGACGGACAATGGAGCGGGAGGGGACCGGGGAGCTGTTTTTT.

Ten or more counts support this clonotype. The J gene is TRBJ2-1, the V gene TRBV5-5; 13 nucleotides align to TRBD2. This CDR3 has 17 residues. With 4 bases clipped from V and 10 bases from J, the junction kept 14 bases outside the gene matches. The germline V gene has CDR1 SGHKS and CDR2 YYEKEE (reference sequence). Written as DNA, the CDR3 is TGTGCCAGCAGCGCCGGGACTAGCGGGACCGGCGCCCTCGAGCAGTTCTTC. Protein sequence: CASSAGTSGTGALEQFF.

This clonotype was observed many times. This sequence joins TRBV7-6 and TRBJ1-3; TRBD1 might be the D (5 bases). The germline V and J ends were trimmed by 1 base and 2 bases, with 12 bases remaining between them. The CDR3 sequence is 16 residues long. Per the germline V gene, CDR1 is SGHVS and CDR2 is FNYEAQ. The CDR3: CASSLGLSGAGNTIYF. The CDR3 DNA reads TGTGCCAGCAGCTTAGGCCTCTCGGGGGCTGGAAACACCATATATTTT.

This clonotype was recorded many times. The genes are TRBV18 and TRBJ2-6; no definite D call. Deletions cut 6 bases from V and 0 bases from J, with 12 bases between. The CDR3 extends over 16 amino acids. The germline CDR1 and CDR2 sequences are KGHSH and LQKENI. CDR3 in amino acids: CASSRDTFSGANVLTF. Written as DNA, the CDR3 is TGTGCCAGCTCCCGAGACACGTTCTCTGGGGCCAACGTCCTGACTTTC. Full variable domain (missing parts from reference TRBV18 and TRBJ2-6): NAGVMQNPRHLVRRRGQEARLRCSPMKGHSHVYWYRQLPEEGLKFMVYLQKENIIDESGMPKERFSAEFPKEGPSILRIQQVVRGDSAAYFCASSRDTFSGANVLTFGAGSRLTVL.

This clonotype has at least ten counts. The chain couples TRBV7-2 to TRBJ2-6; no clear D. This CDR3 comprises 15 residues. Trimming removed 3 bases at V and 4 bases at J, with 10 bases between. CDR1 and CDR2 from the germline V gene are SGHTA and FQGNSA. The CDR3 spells CASSFSISGANVLTF. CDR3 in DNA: TGTGCCAGCAGCTTTAGTATATCCGGGGCCAACGTCCTGACTTTC. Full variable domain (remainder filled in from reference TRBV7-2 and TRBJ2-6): GAGVSQSPSNKVTEKGKDVELRCDPISGHTALYWYRQSLGQGLEFLIYFQGNSAPDKSGLPSDRFSAERTGGSVSTLTIQRTQQEDSAVYLCASSFSISGANVLTFGAGSRLTVL.

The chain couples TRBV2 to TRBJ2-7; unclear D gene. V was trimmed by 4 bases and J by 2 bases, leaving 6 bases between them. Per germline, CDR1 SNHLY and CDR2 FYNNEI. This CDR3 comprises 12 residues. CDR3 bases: TGTGCCAGCAGTGGCCGGACCTACGAGCAGTACTTC. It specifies CASSGRTYEQYF.

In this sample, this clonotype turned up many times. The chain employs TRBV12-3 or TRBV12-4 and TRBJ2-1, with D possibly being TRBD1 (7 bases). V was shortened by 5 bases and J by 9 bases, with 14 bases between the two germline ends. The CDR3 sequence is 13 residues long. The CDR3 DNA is TGTGCCAGCAGTCAACGACAGGGAGGTGAGCAGTTCTTC. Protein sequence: CASSQRQGGEQFF.

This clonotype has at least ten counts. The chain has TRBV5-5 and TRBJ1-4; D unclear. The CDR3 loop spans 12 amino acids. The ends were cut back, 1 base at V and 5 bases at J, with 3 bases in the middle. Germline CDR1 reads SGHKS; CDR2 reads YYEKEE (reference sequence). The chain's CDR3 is CASSLLNEKLFF. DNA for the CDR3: TGTGCCAGCAGCTTGTTAAATGAAAAACTGTTTTTT.

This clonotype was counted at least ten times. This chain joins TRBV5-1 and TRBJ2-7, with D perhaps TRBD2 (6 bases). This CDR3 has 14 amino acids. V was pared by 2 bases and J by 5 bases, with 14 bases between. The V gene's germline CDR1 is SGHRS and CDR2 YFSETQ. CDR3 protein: CASSLLGSDNEQYF. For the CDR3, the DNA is TGCGCCAGCAGCTTACTCGGGAGCGACAACGAGCAGTACTTC.

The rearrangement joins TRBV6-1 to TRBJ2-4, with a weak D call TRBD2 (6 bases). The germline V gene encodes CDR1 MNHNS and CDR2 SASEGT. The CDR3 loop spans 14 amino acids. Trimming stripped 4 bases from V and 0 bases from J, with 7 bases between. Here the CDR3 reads CASSVAEAKNIQYF. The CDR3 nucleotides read TGTGCCAGCAGTGTAGCGGAAGCCAAAAACATTCAGTACTTC.

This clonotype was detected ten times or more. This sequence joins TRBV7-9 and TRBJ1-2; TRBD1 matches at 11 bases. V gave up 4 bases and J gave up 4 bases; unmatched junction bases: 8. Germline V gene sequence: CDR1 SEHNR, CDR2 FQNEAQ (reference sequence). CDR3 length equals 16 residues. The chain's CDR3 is CASSSIRGQGGYGYTF. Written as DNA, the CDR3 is TGTGCCAGCAGCTCTATCCGGGGACAGGGGGGCTATGGCTACACCTTC. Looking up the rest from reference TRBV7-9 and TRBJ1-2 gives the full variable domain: DTGVSQNPRHKITKRGQNVTFRCDPISEHNRLYWYRQTLGQGPEFLTYFQNEAQLEKSRLLSDRFSAERPKGSFSTLEIQRTEQGDSAMYLCASSSIRGQGGYGYTFGSGTRLTVV.

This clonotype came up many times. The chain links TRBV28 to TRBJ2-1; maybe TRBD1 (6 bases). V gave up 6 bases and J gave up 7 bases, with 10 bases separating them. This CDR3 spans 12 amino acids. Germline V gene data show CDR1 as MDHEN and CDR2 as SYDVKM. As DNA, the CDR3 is TGTGCCAGCAGCAAAACAGGGAATGAGCAGTTCTTC. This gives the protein CASSKTGNEQFF.

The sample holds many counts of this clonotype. CDR3: CASSQNRQAYEQYF. CDR3 in DNA: TGCGCCAGCAGCCAAAACCGACAGGCCTACGAGCAGTACTTC. V gene TRBV4-1 combines with J gene TRBJ2-7, with a tentative D call TRBD1 (6 bases). The CDR3 contains 14 residues. The V end was cut by 2 bases, the J end by 2 bases, with 10 bases between. CDR1 and CDR2 (germline): MGHRA, YSYEKL.

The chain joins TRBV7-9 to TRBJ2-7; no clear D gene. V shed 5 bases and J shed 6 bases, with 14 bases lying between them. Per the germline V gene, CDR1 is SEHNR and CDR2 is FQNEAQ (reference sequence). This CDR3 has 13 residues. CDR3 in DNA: TGTGCCAGCAGCCCCAACGGGCTGGTCGAGCAGTACTTC. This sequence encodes CASSPNGLVEQYF.

The CDR3 sequence: CASSLGLVGRNEQFF. The CDR3 nucleotides read TGTGCCAGCAGCTTAGGACTAGTTGGTCGGAATGAGCAGTTCTTC. The chain combines TRBV7-7 with TRBJ2-1; a weak D match, TRBD2 (6 bases). V was shortened by 1 base and J by 7 bases, with 14 bases between the two germline ends. The CDR3 has 15 residues. Per germline, CDR1 SSHAT and CDR2 FNYEAQ (reference sequence).

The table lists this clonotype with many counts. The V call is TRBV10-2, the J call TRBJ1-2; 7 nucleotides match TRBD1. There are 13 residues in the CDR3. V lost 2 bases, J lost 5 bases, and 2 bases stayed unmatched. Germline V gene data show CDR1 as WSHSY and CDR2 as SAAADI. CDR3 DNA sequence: TGCGCCAGCAGTGAGGGACAGGTATATGGCTACACCTTC. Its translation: CASSEGQVYGYTF.

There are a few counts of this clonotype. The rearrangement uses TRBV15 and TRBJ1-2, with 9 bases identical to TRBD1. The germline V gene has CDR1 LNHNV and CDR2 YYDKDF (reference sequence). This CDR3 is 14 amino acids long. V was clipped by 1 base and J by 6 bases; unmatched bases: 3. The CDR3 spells CATSRGTGEDGYTF. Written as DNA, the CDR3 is TGTGCCACCAGCAGAGGGACAGGGGAGGATGGCTACACCTTC.

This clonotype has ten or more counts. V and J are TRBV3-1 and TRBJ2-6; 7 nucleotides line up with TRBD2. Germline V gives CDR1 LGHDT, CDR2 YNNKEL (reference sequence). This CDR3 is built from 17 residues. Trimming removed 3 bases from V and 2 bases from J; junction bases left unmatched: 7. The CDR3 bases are TGTGCCAGCAGCCATCGCGGGGGACTAACTGGGGCCAACGTCCTGACTTTC. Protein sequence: CASSHRGGLTGANVLTF.